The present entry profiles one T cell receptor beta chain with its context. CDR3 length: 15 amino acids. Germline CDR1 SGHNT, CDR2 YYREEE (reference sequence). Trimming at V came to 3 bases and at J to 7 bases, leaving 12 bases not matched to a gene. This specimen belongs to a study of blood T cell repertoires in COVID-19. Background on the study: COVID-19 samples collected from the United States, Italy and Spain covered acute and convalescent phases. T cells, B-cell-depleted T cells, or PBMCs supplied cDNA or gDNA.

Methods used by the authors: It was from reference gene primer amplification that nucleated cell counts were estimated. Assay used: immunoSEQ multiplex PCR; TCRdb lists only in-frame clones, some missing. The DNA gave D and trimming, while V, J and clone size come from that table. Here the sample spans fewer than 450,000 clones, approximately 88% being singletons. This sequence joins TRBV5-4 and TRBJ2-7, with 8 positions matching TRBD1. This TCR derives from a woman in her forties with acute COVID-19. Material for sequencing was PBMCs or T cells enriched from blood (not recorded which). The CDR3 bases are TGTGCCAGCAGCTCTGACCAGGGGGCCAAGCGAGAGCAGTACTTC. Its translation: CASSSDQGAKREQYF.